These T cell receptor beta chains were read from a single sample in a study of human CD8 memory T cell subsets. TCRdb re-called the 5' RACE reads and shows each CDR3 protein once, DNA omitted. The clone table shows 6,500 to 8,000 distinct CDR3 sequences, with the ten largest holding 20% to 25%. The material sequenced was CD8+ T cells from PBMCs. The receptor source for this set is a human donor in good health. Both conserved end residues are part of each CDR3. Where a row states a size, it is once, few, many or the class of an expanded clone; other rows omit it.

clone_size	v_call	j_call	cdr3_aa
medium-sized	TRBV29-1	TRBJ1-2	CSVPPLAGKNYGYTF
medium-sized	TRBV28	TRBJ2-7	CASRRVSHEQYF
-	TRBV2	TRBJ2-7	CASKAGLRLEQYF
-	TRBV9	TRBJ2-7	CASSRALGTEQYF
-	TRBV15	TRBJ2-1	CATSRDRYNEQFF
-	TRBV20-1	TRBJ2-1	CSARDPVRRTSGRVDNEQFF
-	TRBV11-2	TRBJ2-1	CASSLATGGGDEQFF
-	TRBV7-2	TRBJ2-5	CASSPRTQETQYF
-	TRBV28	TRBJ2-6	CASRPYGEVAGANVLTF
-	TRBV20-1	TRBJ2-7	CSARDLLGTAPTYEQYF
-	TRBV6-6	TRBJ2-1	CASSYTNGGSNNEQFF
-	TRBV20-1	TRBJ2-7	CSAPNPLSAGEQYF
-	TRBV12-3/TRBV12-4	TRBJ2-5	CASSLGTSLETQYF
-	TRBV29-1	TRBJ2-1	CSEQVGYSNEQFF
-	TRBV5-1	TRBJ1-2	CASSLSAGNPYGYTF
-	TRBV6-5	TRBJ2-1	CASSYSDRGWNEQFF